This T cell receptor beta chain was recorded in a study of blood T cell repertoires in COVID-19. Study at large: T cells, B-cell-depleted T cells, or PBMCs supplied cDNA or gDNA.

The ends lost 7 bases at V and 1 base at J; junction bases unmatched: 6. CDR3 length equals 16 residues. Germline V gene data show CDR1 as MRHNA and CDR2 as SNTAGT. Profiled with immunoSEQ multiplex PCR; TCRdb holds only in-frame clones, not every one. The data hold 100,000 to 110,000 clones, with around 88% observed a single time. The sequenced sample consisted of peripheral blood. The TCR originated in a human donor in a cohort sampled during active COVID-19. The chain recombines TRBV6-4 with TRBJ2-2, with TRBD2 identical over 10 bases. The CDR3 nucleotides are TGTGCCAGCATTCCTACTAGCGGGAAGAACACCGGGGAGCTGTTTTTT. Encoded protein: CASIPTSGKNTGELFF.